The clone carrying this T cell receptor beta chain appeared a single time. Its antigen is not known. The data are from a study of graft-versus-host responses after intestinal transplantation. Germline CDR1 MGHDK, CDR2 SYGVNS. The CDR3 is 18 residues long. V trimming: 6 bases; J trimming: 4 bases; junction bases outside the gene matches: 14. TCRdb's table, derived via immunoSEQ multiplex PCR, lists solely in-frame clones and lacks some. The sample lists around 100,000 clones; roughly 91% were seen once. The receptor was derived from a human donor who was the organ donor for an intestinal transplant. The sequences come from unstimulated CD4+ T cells sorted from spleen or lymph node cells, collected before transplant. The chain carries TRBV25-1 and TRBJ2-6; 8 bases align to TRBD2. CDR3 loop: CASRLGGTRTLGANVLTF. The CDR3, as DNA: TGTGCCAGCAGGCTAGGAGGGACTAGGACCTTAGGGGCCAACGTCCTGACTTTC.